The rows below give T cell receptor beta chains drawn from one sample of a study of T cell repertoires in cytomegalovirus infection. TCRdb analysed the reads with MiXCR anew, one entry per CDR3 protein. The sample lists more than 650,000 distinct CDR3 sequences; 35% to 40% were seen once. The material sequenced was PBMCs. The receptors were sampled from a human donor in good health (CMV status not recorded). Some clones in this sample may be carry-over from other donors' samples. CDR3s include the opening cysteine and the closing phenylalanine or tryptophan. A D gene is named only where the DNA matches it firmly. Clone size appears in some rows only: once, few, many, or a class for an expanded clone.

TRBJ1-3	TRBV5-6	-	-	15	CASSLEFSSGNTIYF	TGTGCCAGCAGCTTGGAGTTCTCCTCTGGAAACACCATATATTTT
TRBJ1-5	TRBV4-1	-	-	16	CASSQRPGVGSQPQHF	TGCGCCAGCAGCCAACGGCCAGGGGTGGGTTCTCAGCCCCAGCATTTT
TRBJ1-1	TRBV28	few	-	12	CASLTVNTEAFF	TGTGCCAGTCTGACAGTGAACACTGAAGCTTTCTTT
TRBJ1-1	TRBV19	-	TRBD1	15	CASSPRDRGGTEALF	TGTGCCAGTAGTCCCCGGGACAGGGGGGGGACTGAAGCTTTATTT
TRBJ1-4	TRBV7-2	-	TRBD1	15	CASSPRQGAAEKLFF	TGTGCCAGCAGCCCCAGACAGGGGGCGGCTGAAAAACTGTTTTTT
TRBJ2-3	TRBV11-2	-	-	15	CASSSGMTDTDTQYF	TGTGCCAGCAGCTCCGGCATGACTGACACAGATACGCAGTATTTT
TRBJ2-7	TRBV29-1	-	TRBD2	17	CSVARGLAGAQSYEQYF	TGCAGCGTTGCAAGGGGTCTAGCGGGAGCTCAGTCCTACGAGCAGTACTTC
TRBJ2-2	TRBV12-3/TRBV12-4	-	-	14	CASSPLRNTGELFF	TGTGCCAGCAGCCCGCTTCGGAACACCGGGGAGCTGTTTTTT
TRBJ1-1	TRBV7-6	-	-	12	CASSSGTCEAFF	TGTGCCAGCAGCTCAGGGACGTGCGAAGCTTTCTTT
TRBJ1-6	TRBV28	few	-	17	CASSPSGVGSYNSPLHF	TGTGCCAGCAGTCCCTCGGGGGTGGGCTCCTATAATTCACCCCTCCACTTT
TRBJ1-2	TRBV15	-	TRBD1	16	CATSHPRQGLRYGYTF	TGTGCCACCAGCCACCCGCGACAGGGGCTGCGCTATGGCTACACCTTC
TRBJ2-5	TRBV7-2	-	TRBD2	17	CASSLAVGAGGPETQYF	TGTGCCAGCAGCTTAGCGGTTGGTGCGGGAGGGCCAGAGACCCAGTACTTC
TRBJ2-6	TRBV27	-	TRBD1	16	CASSRQGGAGANVLTF	TGTGCCAGCAGTCGACAGGGGGGGGCTGGGGCCAACGTCCTGACTTTC
TRBJ2-6	TRBV27	-	-	18	CASSWGAGVGSGANVLTF	TGTGCCAGCTCGTGGGGGGCAGGAGTAGGTTCTGGGGCCAACGTCCTGACTTTC
TRBJ1-5	TRBV19	-	-	14	CASSISTRNQPQHF	TGTGCCAGTAGTATCTCGACTCGCAATCAGCCCCAGCATTTT
TRBJ1-1	TRBV6-1	-	-	13	CASSEVQGTEAFF	TGTGCCAGCAGTGAAGTTCAGGGGACTGAAGCTTTCTTT
TRBJ1-2	TRBV7-6	few	-	11	CASSPNPGYTF	TGTGCCAGCAGCCCTAACCCAGGCTACACCTTC
TRBJ1-3	TRBV7-9	few	-	17	CASSPYEGRHSGNTIYF	TGTGCCAGCAGCCCATACGAGGGACGGCACTCTGGAAACACCATATATTTT
TRBJ1-5	TRBV7-2	few	-	17	CASTPLAGARGNQPQHF	TGTGCCAGCACCCCCTTGGCGGGGGCGCGGGGCAATCAGCCCCAGCATTTT
TRBJ1-1	TRBV9	-	TRBD1	19	CASSPRIWDRAGQGTEAFF	TGTGCCAGCAGCCCTAGGATCTGGGACAGGGCGGGTCAGGGCACTGAAGCTTTCTTT
TRBJ1-4	TRBV2	-	-	13	CASGAGPNEKLFF	TGTGCCAGCGGGGCAGGGCCTAATGAAAAACTGTTTTTT
TRBJ1-2	TRBV7-2	many	-	14	CASSLDGEYYGYTF	TGTGCCAGCAGCTTAGACGGAGAGTACTATGGCTACACCTTC
TRBJ2-5	TRBV11-2	-	TRBD1	14	CASSFGRGQGTQYF	TGTGCCAGCAGCTTTGGTAGGGGGCAGGGGACCCAGTACTTC
TRBJ2-7	TRBV7-6	many	-	16	CASSLAQGRGQAEQYF	TGTGCCAGCAGCTTAGCGCAAGGCAGGGGTCAGGCCGAGCAGTACTTC
TRBJ2-1	TRBV10-3	few	-	15	CAISAPRPDWDEQFF	TGTGCCATCAGTGCTCCCCGGCCGGATTGGGATGAGCAGTTCTTC
TRBJ1-1	TRBV5-1	-	TRBD1	15	CASSPQGQVNTEAFF	TGCGCCAGCAGCCCGCAGGGACAGGTGAACACTGAAGCTTTCTTT
TRBJ2-7	TRBV20-1	few	-	15	CSARPDRPVSYEQYF	TGCAGTGCTAGACCCGACAGGCCTGTTTCCTACGAGCAGTACTTC
TRBJ2-7	TRBV5-6	many	-	16	CASSPPGTPSSYEQYF	TGTGCCAGCAGCCCCCCGGGCACCCCGAGCTCCTACGAGCAGTACTTC
TRBJ1-3	TRBV20-1	few	TRBD1	17	CSARDPDRDFSGNTIYF	TGCAGTGCTAGAGATCCTGACAGGGATTTCTCTGGAAACACCATATATTTT
TRBJ2-3	TRBV2	few	-	13	CASSERSTDTQYF	TGTGCCAGCAGTGAACGATCCACAGATACGCAGTATTTT
TRBJ1-4	TRBV7-6	-	TRBD1	17	CASSSRTGGILGEKLFF	TGTGCCAGCAGCTCTCGGACAGGGGGAATCTTAGGTGAAAAACTGTTTTTT
TRBJ1-2	TRBV12-3/TRBV12-4	few	-	14	CASSHEQGYYGYTF	TGTGCCAGCAGCCACGAACAGGGTTACTATGGCTACACCTTC
TRBJ2-3	TRBV7-9	few	-	18	CASSPPPGGGGSTDTQYF	TGTGCCAGCAGCCCCCCACCGGGAGGAGGGGGGTCCACAGATACGCAGTATTTT
TRBJ2-1	TRBV6-5	-	-	13	CASSYGLATEQFF	TGTGCCAGCAGTTACGGTCTAGCGACTGAGCAGTTCTTC
TRBJ2-7	TRBV12-3/TRBV12-4	few	TRBD2	14	CASRISSGTYEQYF	TGTGCCAGCAGAATTTCTAGCGGTACCTACGAGCAGTACTTC
TRBJ2-5	TRBV7-2	many	-	16	CASSSPLLPRQETQYF	TGTGCCAGCAGCTCTCCCCTCCTACCCAGACAAGAGACCCAGTACTTC
TRBJ2-2	TRBV11-1	few	-	17	CASSLARTAANTGELFF	TGTGCCAGCAGCTTAGCCCGGACAGCGGCGAACACCGGGGAGCTGTTTTTT
TRBJ2-3	TRBV5-4	-	-	15	CASSLVAGQDDTQYF	TGTGCCAGCAGCTTGGTAGCGGGACAGGATGATACGCAGTATTTT
TRBJ2-7	TRBV19	few	-	13	CASSRQDLYEQYF	TGTGCCAGTTCTCGACAGGACCTATACGAGCAGTACTTC
TRBJ2-5	TRBV12-3/TRBV12-4	many	-	14	CASSLSGVEETQYF	TGTGCCAGCAGTTTGTCGGGGGTGGAGGAGACCCAGTACTTC
TRBJ2-5	TRBV6-6	-	-	13	CASSMQGRETQYF	TGTGCCAGCAGCATGCAGGGGAGGGAGACCCAGTACTTC
TRBJ2-7	TRBV7-2	-	TRBD2	12	CASSRSGTEQYF	TGTGCCAGCAGCCGTAGCGGGACCGAGCAGTACTTC
TRBJ1-4	TRBV7-8	-	TRBD1	17	CASSVTGTGFSNEKLFF	TGTGCCAGCAGCGTCACCGGGACAGGTTTTTCTAATGAAAAACTGTTTTTT
TRBJ2-3	TRBV4-1	few	TRBD2	15	CASSQVGGSVDTQYF	TGCGCCAGCAGCCAAGTGGGGGGGTCAGTGGATACGCAGTATTTT
TRBJ1-1	TRBV6-5	-	-	14	CASRSGGKNTEAFF	TGTGCCAGCAGAAGTGGGGGGAAGAACACTGAAGCTTTCTTT
TRBJ2-3	TRBV11-2	-	-	14	CASSLDRWADTQYF	TGTGCCAGCAGCCTCGATCGGTGGGCAGATACGCAGTATTTT
TRBJ2-1	TRBV6-1	-	TRBD2	15	CASSSFSGRGHEQFF	TGTGCCAGCAGTTCGTTTAGCGGGAGAGGCCATGAGCAGTTCTTC